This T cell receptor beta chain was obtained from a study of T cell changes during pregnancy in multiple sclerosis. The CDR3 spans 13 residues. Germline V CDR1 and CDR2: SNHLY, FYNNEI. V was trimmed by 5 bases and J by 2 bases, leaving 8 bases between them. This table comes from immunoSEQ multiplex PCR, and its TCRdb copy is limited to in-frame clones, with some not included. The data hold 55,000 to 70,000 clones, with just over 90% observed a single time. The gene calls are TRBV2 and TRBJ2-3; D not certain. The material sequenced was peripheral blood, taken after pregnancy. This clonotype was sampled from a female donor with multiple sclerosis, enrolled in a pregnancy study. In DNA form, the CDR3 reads TGTGCCAGCAGTTCCGCAGACACAGATACGCAGTATTTT. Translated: CASSSADTDTQYF.